The sequence of this T cell receptor beta chain was determined in a study of cytomegalovirus exposure and HLA in healthy donors. Germline V CDR1 and CDR2: MNHEY, SMNVEV (reference sequence). The CDR3 runs 14 residues. The trim removed 5 bases at V and 8 bases at J, leaving 8 bases unmatched. 13 Jbeta primers and 60 Vbeta primers were used for the PCR. Sequenced by immunoSEQ multiplex PCR; TCRdb stores in-frame clones only, minus some. The sample has 150,000 to 200,000 clones; about 90% are singletons. There were likely unrecorded immune exposures, though donors were nominally healthy when sampled. This TCR came from a boy aged 2 to 9 in good health and CMV-seronegative. The V and J genes are TRBV27 and TRBJ2-1; TRBD1 agrees at 8 bases. The sequenced material came from PBMCs. CDR3 coding DNA: TGTGCCAGCAGTCCCGCCCGACAGGGGTATGAGCAGTTCTTC. Translating gives CASSPARQGYEQFF.